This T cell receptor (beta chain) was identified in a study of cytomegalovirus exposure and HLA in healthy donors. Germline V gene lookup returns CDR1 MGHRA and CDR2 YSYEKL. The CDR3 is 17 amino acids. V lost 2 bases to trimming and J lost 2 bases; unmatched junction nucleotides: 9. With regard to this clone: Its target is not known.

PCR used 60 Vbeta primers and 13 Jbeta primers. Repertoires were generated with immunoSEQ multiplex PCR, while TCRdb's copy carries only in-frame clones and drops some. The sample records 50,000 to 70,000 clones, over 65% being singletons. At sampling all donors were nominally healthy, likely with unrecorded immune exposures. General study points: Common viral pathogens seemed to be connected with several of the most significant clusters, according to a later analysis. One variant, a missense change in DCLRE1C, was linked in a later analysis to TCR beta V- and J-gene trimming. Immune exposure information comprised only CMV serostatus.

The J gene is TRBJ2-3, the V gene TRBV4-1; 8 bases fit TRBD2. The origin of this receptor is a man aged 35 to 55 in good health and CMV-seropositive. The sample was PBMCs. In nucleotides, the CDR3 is TGCGCCAGCAGCCAACCCGGACTAGCCCCTTCCACAGATACGCAGTATTTT. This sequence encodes CASSQPGLAPSTDTQYF.